Sequencing of this T cell receptor beta chain was carried out in a study of blood T cell repertoires in COVID-19. Per germline, CDR1 MNHEY and CDR2 SVGAGI. The CDR3 sequence is 14 residues long. V gave up 6 bases and J gave up 6 bases, with 15 bases separating them. Produced via immunoSEQ multiplex PCR; TCRdb's table is partial and in-frame only. Of roughly 270,000 clones listed, roughly 85% are singletons. Sequencing was carried out using PBMCs or T cells enriched from blood (not recorded which). This rearrangement joins TRBV6-5 to TRBJ1-5, with D perhaps matching TRBD1 (6 bases). This TCR was sampled from a man aged 40-50 years who had been exposed to COVID-19. CDR3 coding DNA: TGTGCCAGCAGGGTAGAACAGGGATTTCAGCCCCAGCATTTT. The encoded protein is CASRVEQGFQPQHF.